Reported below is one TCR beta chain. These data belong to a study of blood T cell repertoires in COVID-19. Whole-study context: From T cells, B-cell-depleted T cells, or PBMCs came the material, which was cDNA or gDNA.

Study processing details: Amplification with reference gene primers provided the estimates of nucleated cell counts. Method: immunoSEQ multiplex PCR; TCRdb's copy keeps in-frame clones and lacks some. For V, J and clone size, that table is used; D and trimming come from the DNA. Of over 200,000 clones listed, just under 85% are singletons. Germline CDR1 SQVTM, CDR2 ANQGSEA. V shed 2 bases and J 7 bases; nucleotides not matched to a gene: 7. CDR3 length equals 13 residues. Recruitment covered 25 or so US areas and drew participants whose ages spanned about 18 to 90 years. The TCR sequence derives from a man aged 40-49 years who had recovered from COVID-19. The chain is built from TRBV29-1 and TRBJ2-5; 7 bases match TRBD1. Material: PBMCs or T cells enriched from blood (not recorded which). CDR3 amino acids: CSVEPGTVGTQYF. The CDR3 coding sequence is TGCAGCGTTGAACCGGGGACAGTCGGGACCCAGTACTTC.